Below are 19 T cell receptor beta chains sequenced from a single sample in a study of cytomegalovirus exposure and HLA in healthy donors. Both 60 Vbeta primers and 13 Jbeta primers went into the PCR. Some clones are missing from TCRdb's copy, which holds only in-frame ones; the method was immunoSEQ multiplex PCR. Of over 150,000 clones detected, 70% to 80% appear once; the ten largest clones hold approximately 8%. The sequenced material came from PBMCs. All receptors derive from a man aged 25 to 40 in good health and CMV-seropositive.

The CDR3 sequence is CASSPRQGVYGYTF. The CDR3 DNA sequence: TGTGCCAGCAGCCCCCGACAGGGAGTCTATGGCTACACCTTC. This chain connects TRBV9 to TRBJ1-2; the match to TRBD1 covers 7 bases. CDR3 size: 14 residues. The germline V gene has CDR1 SGDLS and CDR2 YYNGEE. J was trimmed by 4 bases and V by 4 bases; bases with no gene match: 7.

The rearrangement links TRBV6-5 to TRBJ1-1; a weak D match, TRBD1 (5 bases). CDR1 and CDR2 from the germline V gene are MNHEY and SVGAGI. This CDR3 contains 13 residues. Trimming pared 5 bases from V and 1 base from J, leaving 8 bases between. The CDR3 bases are TGTGCCAGCAGTCAGGGTCAGAACACTGAAGCTTTCTTT. Encoded protein: CASSQGQNTEAFF.

V and J are TRBV18 and TRBJ2-5, with D maybe TRBD2 (6 bases). The germline V gene encodes CDR1 KGHSH and CDR2 LQKENI. The CDR3 is made up of 14 amino acids. Deletions cut 4 bases from V and 2 bases from J, with 11 bases between. CDR3 region: CASSHPGRQETQYF. The CDR3 DNA reads as TGTGCCAGCTCACATCCAGGGAGGCAAGAGACCCAGTACTTC. The variable domain in full, completed from reference TRBV18 and TRBJ2-5, reads NAGVMQNPRHLVRRRGQEARLRCSPMKGHSHVYWYRQLPEEGLKFMVYLQKENIIDESGMPKERFSAEFPKEGPSILRIQQVVRGDSAAYFCASSHPGRQETQYFGPGTRLLVL.

The rearrangement joins TRBV7-8 to TRBJ2-2; perhaps TRBD2 as D (6 bases). There are 16 residues in the CDR3. Looked up from germline, CDR1 is SGHVS and CDR2 is FQNEAQ. V was trimmed by 1 base and J by 3 bases, leaving 12 bases between them. The CDR3 nucleotides are TGTGCCAGCAGCTTAGGTACCGGGACTCACACCGGGGAGCTGTTTTTT. Translation: CASSLGTGTHTGELFF.

V gene TRBV6-1 combines with J gene TRBJ1-2; no clear D. Trimming left V 6 bases short and J 4 bases short, with 9 bases between. The CDR3 extends over 12 amino acids. The V gene's germline CDR1 is MNHNS and CDR2 SASEGT. In nucleotides, the CDR3 is TGTGCCAGCAGCACGCGTCCCTATGGCTACACCTTC. Protein product: CASSTRPYGYTF.

The rearrangement joins TRBV10-3 to TRBJ2-1; a possible D gene is TRBD2 (6 bases). In germline, CDR1 is ENHRY, CDR2 SYGVKD. The CDR3 length is 17 residues. The germline V and J ends were trimmed by 0 bases and 7 bases, with 19 bases remaining between them. The CDR3 nucleotides read TGTGCCATCAGTGAGTCGATCTCCCCGGGAGAGAATAATGAGCAGTTCTTC. This encodes CAISESISPGENNEQFF.

This chain connects TRBV30 to TRBJ1-1; 8 positions agree with TRBD1. From germline, CDR1 is GTSNPN and CDR2 SVGIG (reference sequence). V was pared by 7 bases and J by 6 bases, with 4 bases of the junction left unmatched. The CDR3 has 11 residues. CDR3 region: CASDRGAEAFF. The DNA of the CDR3 is TGTGCCTCAGACAGGGGAGCTGAAGCTTTCTTT.

This chain uses TRBV5-6 with TRBJ2-2, with a weak D call TRBD1 (6 bases). The CDR3 spans 14 residues. The germline V gene encodes CDR1 SGHDT and CDR2 YYEEEE. Trimming cost V 5 bases and J 4 bases, with 12 bases left between them. The CDR3 loop is CASRIQGGTGELFF. The CDR3 DNA follows: TGTGCCAGCAGAATTCAAGGGGGCACCGGGGAGCTGTTTTTT. The whole variable domain, filled in from reference TRBV5-6 and TRBJ2-2, reads DAGVTQSPTHLIKTRGQQVTLRCSPKSGHDTVSWYQQALGQGPQFIFQYYEEEERQRGNFPDRFSGHQFPNYSSELNVNALLLGDSALYLCASRIQGGTGELFFGEGSRLTVL.

The rearrangement joins TRBV6-5 to TRBJ1-2; TRBD1 aligns across 8 bases. The V gene end was trimmed by 2 bases and the J gene end by 4 bases; junction bases not matched to a gene: 6. The CDR3 length is 15 residues. Germline V gene lookup returns CDR1 MNHEY and CDR2 SVGAGI. In DNA form, the CDR3 reads TGTGCCAGCAGTTACGAGGGACAGGCGTTCTATGGCTACACCTTC. Translating gives CASSYEGQAFYGYTF.

The J gene is TRBJ2-1, the V gene TRBV4-1; maybe TRBD2 (7 bases). The CDR3 has 17 residues. V was pared by 3 bases and J by 8 bases, with 23 bases between. The V gene's germline CDR1 is MGHRA and CDR2 YSYEKL. The CDR3 nucleotides read TGCGCCAGCAGCCACCAAAGGGAGGGGGGCATAATGGATGAGCAGTTCTTC. Its translation: CASSHQREGGIMDEQFF.

In this sample, this clone turned up a few times. The CDR3 spells CASSIVGTANTEAFF. CDR3 nucleotides: TGTGCCAGTAGTATAGTAGGGACAGCGAACACTGAAGCTTTCTTT. The chain couples TRBV19 to TRBJ1-1; 7 bases fit TRBD1. The germline V gene encodes CDR1 LNHDA and CDR2 SQIVND (reference sequence). The V segment lost 1 base and the J segment 1 base; nucleotides outside the gene matches: 3. The CDR3 is made up of 15 amino acids.

The rearrangement uses TRBV6-1 and TRBJ2-5; TRBD2 matches at 8 bases. V gave up 3 bases and J gave up 5 bases; unmatched junction bases: 8. The germline V gene encodes CDR1 MNHNS and CDR2 SASEGT. This CDR3 spans 15 amino acids. CDR3 sequence: CASSEDRGGGETQYF. CDR3 DNA: TGTGCCAGCAGTGAGGACCGGGGGGGAGGGGAGACCCAGTACTTC.

The table lists this clone with a few counts. This sequence joins TRBV19 and TRBJ1-4, with 8 nucleotides matching TRBD1. V lost 9 bases to trimming and J lost 5 bases; unmatched junction nucleotides: 5. This CDR3 region has 13 residues. Germline loops: CDR1 LNHDA, CDR2 SQIVND (reference sequence). In DNA form, the CDR3 reads TGTGCCAGCGGACAGGGCGAGAATGAAAAACTGTTTTTT. The encoded protein is CASGQGENEKLFF.

The chain carries TRBV10-1 and TRBJ2-7, with D tentatively TRBD1 (6 bases). The CDR3 spans 16 residues. The V gene lost 3 bases and the J gene lost 4 bases, with 19 bases spanning the gap. Germline assignment: CDR1 WNHNN and CDR2 SYGVQD (reference sequence). The CDR3 here is CASSEPSRGSQYEQYF. CDR3 bases: TGCGCCAGCAGTGAACCGTCTAGGGGGTCCCAGTACGAGCAGTACTTC.

This clone showed up just once. J is TRBJ2-7 and V is TRBV28; unclear D gene. The CDR3 runs 13 residues. Germline V gene sequence: CDR1 MDHEN, CDR2 SYDVKM. V was clipped by 4 bases and J by 5 bases, with 12 bases between them. CDR3 in DNA: TGTGCCAGCAGTTCTCCCGGGTACCACGAGCAGTACTTC. Protein: CASSSPGYHEQYF.

The rearrangement links TRBV6-5 to TRBJ2-1; D is possibly TRBD2 (6 bases). This CDR3 region has 16 residues. Between the trimmed V and J ends, which lost 1 base and 8 bases, there was a span of 18 bases. Per the germline V gene, CDR1 is MNHEY and CDR2 is SVGAGI. DNA for the CDR3: TGTGCCAGCAGTTACTTTGTTGGGCGGGGACCTCATGAGCAGTTCTTC. It specifies CASSYFVGRGPHEQFF.

A remark on this clone: Additional DNA sequences in this sample encode the identical CDR3. The V gene is TRBV7-9, the J gene TRBJ1-2; D perhaps matches TRBD1 (5 bases). With 5 bases removed from V and 2 bases from J, the gap between germline ends came to 18 bases. The CDR3 is 16 amino acids. Germline V CDR1 and CDR2: SEHNR, FQNEAQ (reference sequence). CDR3 nucleotides: TGTGCCAGCAGCCCCCACCATGGAGGGGCGAACTATGGCTACACCTTC. Encoded protein: CASSPHHGGANYGYTF.

This clone was observed a handful of times. J is TRBJ2-1 and V is TRBV6-5; perhaps TRBD2 as D (7 bases). The germline CDR1 and CDR2 sequences are MNHEY and SVGAGI. The CDR3 consists of 13 residues. Trimming pared 6 bases from V and 8 bases from J, leaving 14 bases between. CDR3 DNA: TGTGCCAGCAGGAACACAGGGAGGGATGAGCAGTTCTTC. Residues: CASRNTGRDEQFF.

The chain employs TRBV2 and TRBJ1-3; TRBD1 matches 7 bases. Trimming at V came to 6 bases and at J to 6 bases, leaving 20 bases not matched to a gene. From germline, CDR1 is SNHLY and CDR2 FYNNEI. The CDR3 loop spans 18 amino acids. For the CDR3, the DNA is TGTGCCAGCAGCGTCGAGGACAGGATGGGCTATGTCGAAAACACCATATATTTT. Translation gives CASSVEDRMGYVENTIYF.